These 29 T cell receptor beta chains originate from one sample sequenced in a study of blood T cell repertoires in COVID-19. Clones were sequenced by immunoSEQ multiplex PCR, and TCRdb holds only the in-frame ones, with some missing. Found here are some 160,000 clones, about four fifths of them singletons; the top ten hold about a tenth. The sequenced sample consisted of peripheral blood. These receptors came from an older man with active or convalescent COVID-19.

The rearrangement uses TRBV5-8 and TRBJ1-3; 7 bases line up with TRBD1. CDR3 size: 16 residues. The V segment lost 1 base and the J segment 2 bases; nucleotides outside the gene matches: 6. Germline assignment: CDR1 SGHTS and CDR2 YDEGEE. The CDR3, as DNA: TGTGCCAGCAGCTTGATGGGACAGCACCCTGGAAACACCATATATTTT. This translates into CASSLMGQHPGNTIYF. The full variable domain, its missing parts supplied by reference TRBV5-8 and TRBJ1-3, is EAGVTQSPTHLIKTRGQQATLRCSPISGHTSVYWYQQALGLGLQFLLWYDEGEERNRGNFPPRFSGRQFPNYSSELNVNALELEDSALYLCASSLMGQHPGNTIYFGEGSWLTVV.

This clone has only a few counts. This chain connects TRBV28 to TRBJ1-5; 7 nucleotides match TRBD1. The CDR3 covers 15 residues. V gave up 6 bases and J gave up 0 bases; unmatched junction bases: 5. Per the germline V gene, CDR1 is MDHEN and CDR2 is SYDVKM. This CDR3 is CASRPGTASNQPQHF. Written as DNA, the CDR3 is TGTGCCAGCAGACCTGGGACAGCTAGCAATCAGCCCCAGCATTTT.

The chain links TRBV3-1 (or the pseudogene TRBV3-2) to TRBJ1-1; D possibly corresponds to TRBD1 (6 bases). The CDR3 is 12 amino acids. Germline V gives CDR1 LGHDT, CDR2 YNNKEL (reference sequence). V was pared by 4 bases and J by 5 bases, with 8 bases between. The DNA for the CDR3 is TGTGCCAGCAGCCTGGACAGAACTGAAGCTTTCTTT. It encodes CASSLDRTEAFF.

The chain employs TRBV6-5 and TRBJ2-7; no clear D. This CDR3 spans 12 amino acids. CDR1 is MNHEY, CDR2 SVGAGI, per germline. V lost 10 bases, J lost 0 bases, and 10 bases lay in between. CDR3 DNA: TGTGCCACTCGGCGGCACTCCTACGAGCAGTACTTC. Encoded protein: CATRRHSYEQYF.

Here the CDR3 DNA reads TGTGCCAGCAGTCAGACCGGGACAAGGCATCAGCCCCAGCATTTT. This encodes CASSQTGTRHQPQHF. The chain employs TRBV7-2 and TRBJ1-5; TRBD1 might be the D (6 bases). The V gene lost 6 bases and the J gene lost 5 bases, with 17 bases spanning the gap. The length of the CDR3 is 15 residues. The germline gives CDR1 SGHTA, CDR2 FQGNSA.

This sequence joins TRBV5-6 and TRBJ2-1; weak D call: TRBD2 (6 bases). The CDR3 sequence is 15 residues long. The V gene lost 4 bases and the J gene lost 7 bases, with 18 bases spanning the gap. Germline V gene sequence: CDR1 SGHDT, CDR2 YYEEEE. The CDR3 region has the DNA TGTGCCAGCAGCCCAGGAGGGGTCCCCTGGAATGAGCAGTTCTTC. Residues: CASSPGGVPWNEQFF.

The chain has TRBV5-1 and TRBJ1-1; TRBD1 matches at 9 bases. CDR3 size: 16 residues. The germline gives CDR1 SGHRS, CDR2 YFSETQ. After removal of 0 bases from V and 6 bases from J, the junction contained 9 bases not matched to a gene. CDR3 bases: TGCGCCAGCAGCTTGGGGTGGGACAGGGACCACGCTGAAGCTTTCTTT. Its translation: CASSLGWDRDHAEAFF.

The chain recombines TRBV9 with TRBJ1-4; maybe TRBD1 (5 bases). Germline loops: CDR1 SGDLS, CDR2 YYNGEE. Trimming pared 4 bases from V and 4 bases from J, leaving 17 bases between. The CDR3 contains 16 residues. The CDR3 protein is CASSPRRGVGNEKLFF. The CDR3 DNA reads as TGTGCCAGCAGCCCTCGTCGGGGGGTGGGTAATGAAAAACTGTTTTTT. Combining the CDR3 with reference TRBV9 and TRBJ1-4 gives the whole variable domain DSGVTQTPKHLITATGQRVTLRCSPRSGDLSVYWYQQSLDQGLQFLIQYYNGEERAKGNILERFSAQQFPDLHSELNLSSLELGDSALYFCASSPRRGVGNEKLFFGSGTQLSVL.

The V and J genes are TRBV19 and TRBJ1-3; maybe TRBD1 (6 bases). The germline V gene encodes CDR1 LNHDA and CDR2 SQIVND (reference sequence). V dropped 3 bases and J dropped 0 bases, with 6 bases sitting between them. The CDR3 has 14 residues. CDR3 sequence reads: CASSMTGSGNTIYF. CDR3 DNA: TGTGCCAGTAGTATGACAGGCTCTGGAAACACCATATATTTT.

The J gene is TRBJ2-7, the V gene TRBV18; D not certain. CDR1 and CDR2 (germline): KGHSH, LQKENI. V lost 5 bases to trimming and J lost 0 bases, with 11 bases between them. The CDR3 sequence is 14 residues long. CDR3 nucleotides: TGTGCCAGCTCAGCAGGAAAGAGCTCCTACGAGCAGTACTTC. Its translation is CASSAGKSSYEQYF.

The V gene is TRBV4-3, the J gene TRBJ1-1, with a weak D call TRBD1 (5 bases). This CDR3 contains 16 residues. The V gene's germline CDR1 is LGHNA and CDR2 YSLEER. Trimming stripped 1 base from V and 4 bases from J, with 16 bases between. The CDR3 DNA reads as TGCGCCAGCAGCCAAGTTATGGGCCCCGGGGGCACTGAAGCTTTCTTT. It translates to CASSQVMGPGGTEAFF.

The chain couples TRBV6-6 to TRBJ2-7; 7 bases are shared with TRBD2. Germline lookup yields CDR1 MNHNY and CDR2 SVGAGI (reference sequence). This CDR3 has 15 residues. The V segment lost 5 bases and the J segment 0 bases; nucleotides outside the gene matches: 7. CDR3 bases: TGTGCCAGCAGTCCTCCGGGAGGCCTCTCCTACGAGCAGTACTTC. Translated: CASSPPGGLSYEQYF.

The chain employs TRBV19 and TRBJ2-1; 7 nucleotides match TRBD1. This CDR3 has 14 amino acids. Germline CDR1 is LNHDA and CDR2 is SQIVND (reference sequence). Losses at the gene ends were 6 bases for V and 0 bases for J; bases not matched to a gene: 2. The CDR3 bases are TGTGCCAGTAGGGACAGGAGCTCCTACAATGAGCAGTTCTTC. Encoded protein: CASRDRSSYNEQFF.

The count of this clone is one. The rearrangement uses TRBV19 and TRBJ1-1, with TRBD1 identical over 7 bases. Germline CDR1 is LNHDA and CDR2 is SQIVND (reference sequence). Trimming removed 2 bases from V and 8 bases from J; junction bases left unmatched: 2. The CDR3 runs 12 residues. The CDR3 sequence: CASSIRTGEAFF. As DNA, the CDR3 is TGTGCCAGTAGTATAAGGACAGGAGAAGCTTTCTTT.

This clone was detected a few times. The chain recombines TRBV7-8 with TRBJ1-4, with a possible D match to TRBD1 (5 bases). Trimming took off 5 bases at V and 4 bases at J, with 17 bases between the two ends. Per the germline V gene, CDR1 is SGHVS and CDR2 is FQNEAQ. The CDR3 sequence is 16 residues long. In DNA form, the CDR3 reads TGTGCCAGCAGCCGCCGGGGGGGACGGATTAATGAAAAACTGTTTTTT. The encoded protein is CASSRRGGRINEKLFF.

The chain employs TRBV7-2 and TRBJ1-4; D unclear. The CDR3 spans 14 residues. The V end lost 6 bases, the J end lost 8 bases, and 16 bases lay between the germline ends. Germline CDR1 reads SGHTA; CDR2 reads FQGNSA. The CDR3 DNA is TGTGCCAGCAGACGTGGAAGTAGCGCGGAAAAACTGTTTTTT. This encodes CASRRGSSAEKLFF.

In this sample, this clone turned up a few times. The chain has TRBV28 and TRBJ2-5; 14 positions match TRBD2. With V trimmed by 7 bases and J by 5 bases, 18 bases remained unmatched. Germline loops: CDR1 MDHEN, CDR2 SYDVKM. The CDR3 consists of 19 residues. CDR3 nucleotide sequence: TGTGCCAGCAACTCCCTGCGGGGGGGACTAGCGGGAGTCGGGGAGACCCAGTACTTC. It encodes CASNSLRGGLAGVGETQYF.

The gene calls are TRBV20-1 and TRBJ2-3; 8 nucleotides line up with TRBD2. Germline V gene lookup returns CDR1 DFQATT and CDR2 SNEGSKA (reference sequence). This CDR3 is 11 amino acids long. The CDR3 is CRAGGADTQYF. CDR3 bases: TGCAGGGCCGGGGGGGCAGATACGCAGTATTTT.

The chain recombines TRBV3-1 (or the pseudogene TRBV3-2) with TRBJ2-6; TRBD1 matches at 12 bases. Germline V lookup: CDR1 LGHDT, CDR2 YNNKEL (reference sequence). The V gene end was trimmed by 4 bases and the J gene end by 0 bases; junction bases not matched to a gene: 4. The CDR3 contains 18 residues. The CDR3 DNA is TGTGCCAGCAGCCGGGGGGACAGGGGGCGCTCTGGGGCCAACGTCCTGACTTTC. It is translated as CASSRGDRGRSGANVLTF.

Turning to this clone: The sample holds other DNA sequences that translate to the same CDR3. The chain uses TRBV5-1 and TRBJ1-4; maybe TRBD1 (6 bases). The CDR3 runs to 13 residues. CDR1 is SGHRS, CDR2 YFSETQ, per germline. V was cut by 4 bases and J by 8 bases, with 12 bases left in between. CDR3 nucleotides: TGCGCCAGCAGCCCGGGACAAGGCGAAAAACTGTTTTTT. Translation: CASSPGQGEKLFF.

This clone has just a few counts. This chain connects TRBV19 to TRBJ2-6; D might be TRBD2 (5 bases). The germline V and J ends were trimmed by 11 bases and 2 bases, with 13 bases remaining between them. CDR1 LNHDA and CDR2 SQIVND come from the germline V gene (reference sequence). The CDR3 runs 14 residues. CDR3 in amino acids: CAAGRGAGANVLTF. The CDR3 DNA reads as TGTGCCGCTGGACGGGGAGCTGGGGCCAACGTCCTGACTTTC.

The genes are TRBV6-1 and TRBJ2-5, with 7 bases fitting TRBD1. The CDR3 sequence is 15 residues long. The germline V gene has CDR1 MNHNS and CDR2 SASEGT. J gave up 0 bases and V 2 bases, and 3 bases lay outside the gene matches. The CDR3 region has the DNA TGTGCCAGCAGTGAAACTGGACAGGACCAAGAGACCCAGTACTTC. This encodes CASSETGQDQETQYF.

The chain uses TRBV19 and TRBJ1-4; 7 bases line up with TRBD1. The CDR3 totals 13 residues. With V trimmed by 7 bases and J by 4 bases, 3 bases remained unmatched. From germline, CDR1 is LNHDA and CDR2 SQIVND (reference sequence). The CDR3 nucleotides are TGTGCCAGTACCCGGGACAGTAATGAAAAACTGTTTTTT. This translates into CASTRDSNEKLFF.

This chain links TRBV6-1 with TRBJ2-3; TRBD2 agrees at 7 bases. V was pared by 3 bases and J by 2 bases, with 8 bases of the junction left unmatched. This CDR3 comprises 16 residues. Germline V gene lookup returns CDR1 MNHNS and CDR2 SASEGT. This chain's CDR3 is CASSDLWEGNTDTQYF. CDR3 DNA sequence: TGTGCCAGCAGTGATTTGTGGGAGGGCAACACAGATACGCAGTATTTT.

This chain links TRBV7-2 with TRBJ2-7; 7 bases are a match to TRBD2. J was trimmed by 1 base and V by 1 base; bases with no gene match: 4. The CDR3 loop spans 15 amino acids. The germline V gene encodes CDR1 SGHTA and CDR2 FQGNSA. The CDR3 nucleotides read TGTGCCAGCAGCTTAGGACGGGAGGCATCCTACGAGCAGTACTTC. Amino acids: CASSLGREASYEQYF. Complete variable domain (other parts from reference TRBV7-2 and TRBJ2-7): GAGVSQSPSNKVTEKGKDVELRCDPISGHTALYWYRQSLGQGLEFLIYFQGNSAPDKSGLPSDRFSAERTGGSVSTLTIQRTQQEDSAVYLCASSLGREASYEQYFGPGTRLTVT.

J is TRBJ1-1 and V is TRBV2; D is perhaps TRBD1 (6 bases). CDR3 size: 14 residues. Trimming shortened V by 6 bases and J by 2 bases, and 13 bases separated the two germline ends. Germline lookup yields CDR1 SNHLY and CDR2 FYNNEI. The CDR3 DNA follows: TGTGCCAGCAGCGTAGACAGGCTAAACACTGAAGCTTTCTTT. Its protein product is CASSVDRLNTEAFF.

The J gene is TRBJ1-1, the V gene TRBV5-4, with D possibly being TRBD1 (5 bases). V was pared by 0 bases and J by 5 bases, with 11 bases between. This CDR3 is built from 14 residues. From germline, CDR1 is SGHNT and CDR2 YYREEE (reference sequence). The CDR3 nucleotides read TGTGCCAGCAGCTTGGGTTTCGGGACTACTGAAGCTTTCTTT. Translation gives CASSLGFGTTEAFF.

This clone was detected a few times. This chain links TRBV7-9 with TRBJ1-2; D call uncertain. V gave up 1 base and J gave up 5 bases, with 5 bases separating them. CDR3 size: 12 residues. Germline V gives CDR1 SEHNR, CDR2 FQNEAQ (reference sequence). The DNA for the CDR3 is TGTGCCAGCAGCTTAGAGCGGTATGGCTACACCTTC. Translating gives CASSLERYGYTF. The complete variable domain, with remaining parts taken from reference TRBV7-9 and TRBJ1-2, reads DTGVSQNPRHKITKRGQNVTFRCDPISEHNRLYWYRQTLGQGPEFLTYFQNEAQLEKSRLLSDRFSAERPKGSFSTLEIQRTEQGDSAMYLCASSLERYGYTFGSGTRLTVV.

The chain links TRBV6-5 to TRBJ1-2, with D possibly TRBD1 on 5 matching bases. The ends were cut back, 7 bases at V and 0 bases at J, with 9 bases in the middle. This CDR3 comprises 13 residues. From germline, CDR1 is MNHEY and CDR2 SVGAGI. CDR3 sequence: CASTGGANYGYTF. CDR3 bases: TGTGCCAGCACGGGGGGAGCTAACTATGGCTACACCTTC.